These T cell receptor beta chains were read from a single sample in a study of blood T cell repertoires in COVID-19. Sequencing was performed with immunoSEQ multiplex PCR; in TCRdb, only in-frame clones are kept and a portion is missing. The table includes approximately 260,000 clones, 86% detected once. The specimen was peripheral blood. These receptors originate from a man younger than 30 with active or convalescent COVID-19. The conserved cysteine and the conserved F or W are not part of the CDR3 here. Each record gives: J gene, V gene, D gene, CDR3 protein. The D gene is left open where the match is weak.

j_call: TRBJ2-2; v_call: TRBV27; d_call: TRBD2; cdr3_aa: ASEAGGAGTGELF
j_call: TRBJ1-1; v_call: TRBV29-1; d_call: TRBD1; cdr3_aa: SVEMLGQGRTEAF
j_call: TRBJ1-5; v_call: TRBV27; d_call: NA; cdr3_aa: ASSLTGSDQPQH
j_call: TRBJ2-1; v_call: TRBV12-5; d_call: NA; cdr3_aa: ASGLYLAPEQF
j_call: TRBJ2-2; v_call: TRBV12-5; d_call: TRBD2; cdr3_aa: ASGEGGRINTGELF
j_call: TRBJ1-5; v_call: TRBV30; d_call: TRBD1; cdr3_aa: AFNPGTGGNQPQH
j_call: TRBJ2-7; v_call: TRBV6-6; d_call: TRBD2; cdr3_aa: ASSYSVAGQTYEQY
j_call: TRBJ1-1; v_call: TRBV24-1; d_call: TRBD1; cdr3_aa: ATSQTGGSGNTEAF
j_call: TRBJ2-1; v_call: TRBV18; d_call: NA; cdr3_aa: ASSPSPDTEQF
j_call: TRBJ1-2; v_call: TRBV7-9; d_call: NA; cdr3_aa: ASSFSGLGEPNYGYT
j_call: TRBJ2-6; v_call: TRBV5-1; d_call: NA; cdr3_aa: ASRTTGSGANVLT
j_call: TRBJ1-2; v_call: TRBV24-1; d_call: NA; cdr3_aa: ATSDLSWGYT
j_call: TRBJ2-5; v_call: TRBV28; d_call: NA; cdr3_aa: ASSPLGRREETQY
j_call: TRBJ2-3; v_call: TRBV9; d_call: NA; cdr3_aa: ASSVSGQPGDTQY
j_call: TRBJ2-1; v_call: TRBV6-2/TRBV6-3; d_call: TRBD2; cdr3_aa: ASSYSSGGPSEQF
j_call: TRBJ2-3; v_call: TRBV11-1; d_call: TRBD2; cdr3_aa: ASSDSGRATDTQY
j_call: TRBJ2-1; v_call: TRBV3-1/TRBV3-2; d_call: TRBD2; cdr3_aa: ASSQGLAGGFIYNEQF
j_call: TRBJ2-2; v_call: TRBV3-1/TRBV3-2; d_call: TRBD1; cdr3_aa: ASSPTGTGNTGELF
j_call: TRBJ2-7; v_call: TRBV3-1/TRBV3-2; d_call: NA; cdr3_aa: ASSQDLAPFYEQY
j_call: TRBJ2-2; v_call: TRBV6-5; d_call: NA; cdr3_aa: ASSLQTGELF
j_call: TRBJ1-5; v_call: TRBV3-1/TRBV3-2; d_call: NA; cdr3_aa: APVGVRSNQPQH
j_call: TRBJ2-1; v_call: TRBV30; d_call: NA; cdr3_aa: ASTEGAVDEQF
j_call: TRBJ2-7; v_call: TRBV19; d_call: NA; cdr3_aa: ASSIGDTPVYEQY
j_call: TRBJ2-1; v_call: TRBV19; d_call: NA; cdr3_aa: ASSIAGVTYNEQF
j_call: TRBJ2-7; v_call: TRBV2; d_call: NA; cdr3_aa: ASSEGQYYEQY
j_call: TRBJ2-7; v_call: TRBV28; d_call: NA; cdr3_aa: ASSLQGYEQY
j_call: TRBJ1-2; v_call: TRBV2; d_call: NA; cdr3_aa: ASPGIHGYT
j_call: TRBJ2-2; v_call: TRBV6-6; d_call: NA; cdr3_aa: ASSYEGSAGELF
j_call: TRBJ2-2; v_call: TRBV6-1; d_call: NA; cdr3_aa: ASSDRPNTGELF
j_call: TRBJ2-6; v_call: TRBV6-1; d_call: NA; cdr3_aa: ASSVGQGHSGANVLT
j_call: TRBJ1-1; v_call: TRBV7-9; d_call: NA; cdr3_aa: ASRPGGPNTEAF
j_call: TRBJ2-5; v_call: TRBV15; d_call: NA; cdr3_aa: ATSRSRLKETQY
j_call: TRBJ1-1; v_call: TRBV3-1/TRBV3-2; d_call: TRBD1; cdr3_aa: ASSQGTGNTEAF
j_call: TRBJ1-1; v_call: TRBV19; d_call: NA; cdr3_aa: ASSKTRVVTEAF
j_call: TRBJ1-4; v_call: TRBV5-5; d_call: NA; cdr3_aa: ASSFTDATNEKLF
j_call: TRBJ1-2; v_call: TRBV5-1; d_call: TRBD1; cdr3_aa: ASSQFLLTGNYGYT
j_call: TRBJ2-3; v_call: TRBV30; d_call: NA; cdr3_aa: AWSDSAGTQY
j_call: TRBJ2-7; v_call: TRBV5-4; d_call: NA; cdr3_aa: ASTIAADGAYEQY
j_call: TRBJ1-4; v_call: TRBV7-9; d_call: NA; cdr3_aa: ASSLGQINEKLF
j_call: TRBJ2-1; v_call: TRBV27; d_call: NA; cdr3_aa: ASSFGWLGDKQF
j_call: TRBJ1-2; v_call: TRBV7-2; d_call: TRBD1; cdr3_aa: ASSSSNSGQRYGYT
j_call: TRBJ2-1; v_call: TRBV7-3; d_call: NA; cdr3_aa: ASSQSGYSYNEQF
j_call: TRBJ1-1; v_call: TRBV18; d_call: NA; cdr3_aa: ASSPYGGNTEAF
j_call: TRBJ1-1; v_call: TRBV10-3; d_call: NA; cdr3_aa: AISPGHPNTEAF
j_call: TRBJ1-2; v_call: TRBV28; d_call: NA; cdr3_aa: ASSLSGGAHYGYT
j_call: TRBJ2-5; v_call: TRBV30; d_call: NA; cdr3_aa: AWAPTGETQY
j_call: TRBJ2-1; v_call: TRBV11-3; d_call: NA; cdr3_aa: ASSFSTNNEQF
j_call: TRBJ2-7; v_call: TRBV3-1/TRBV3-2; d_call: TRBD2; cdr3_aa: ASSQGGAGGPREQY
j_call: TRBJ1-2; v_call: TRBV30; d_call: NA; cdr3_aa: AWSAGIQYPNGYT
j_call: TRBJ2-5; v_call: TRBV3-1/TRBV3-2; d_call: NA; cdr3_aa: ASSQGAETQY